The rows below give T cell receptor beta chains drawn from one sample of a study of multiple sclerosis patients with progressive multifocal leukoencephalopathy. Profiling relied on immunoSEQ multiplex PCR, and the TCRdb table lists in-frame clones only, not all of them. The sample has approximately 35,000 clones; approximately 84% are singletons. Sequences were derived from PBMCs, sampled from a patient treated with natalizumab. Every receptor here comes from a human donor with progressive multifocal leukoencephalopathy. Each CDR3 is given with its conserved first and last residue. D genes are given only for firm matches. Size is omitted from some rows. Given values are once, few, many or a class for expanded clones.

cdr3_aa,cdr3_nt,j_call,v_call,clone_size,d_call,cdr3_length
CASSIAGSYEQYF,TGTGCCAGCAGTATAGCGGGCTCCTACGAGCAGTACTTC,TRBJ2-7,TRBV6-6,-,TRBD2,13
CASSYSGVQPQHF,TGTGCCAGCAGTTACTCGGGGGTCCAGCCCCAGCATTTT,TRBJ1-5,TRBV6-5,-,-,13
CASSLVHSDRDGGYTF,TGCGCCAGCAGCTTGGTCCACTCCGACAGGGATGGTGGCTACACCTTC,TRBJ1-2,TRBV5-1,-,TRBD1,16
CASSFGAGANSNYGYTF,TGTGCCAGCAGCTTTGGGGCAGGGGCGAATTCTAACTATGGCTACACCTTC,TRBJ1-2,TRBV11-2,-,-,17
CASQGPKSYEQHF,TGTGCCTCCCAAGGGCCGAAGTCCTACGAGCAGCACTTC,TRBJ2-7,TRBV28,-,-,13
CASSVVPGTGGRGASYEQYF,TGTGCCAGCAGCGTGGTACCTGGGACAGGGGGACGGGGGGCCTCCTACGAGCAGTACTTC,TRBJ2-7,TRBV21-1,-,-,20
CASSSGPWGGYTF,TGTGCCAGCAGCTCGGGGCCATGGGGTGGCTACACCTTC,TRBJ1-2,TRBV6-5,-,-,13
CASSAPGGAYNEQFF,TGTGCCAGCAGCGCCCCAGGGGGGGCCTACAATGAGCAGTTCTTC,TRBJ2-1,TRBV7-2,once,-,15
CASRSGSSGNTIYF,TGTGCCAGCAGGTCAGGGAGCTCTGGAAACACCATATATTTT,TRBJ1-3,TRBV27,-,-,14
CASSEWGQGTGGPQHF,TGTGCCAGCAGTGAATGGGGACAGGGGACTGGGGGGCCCCAGCATTTT,TRBJ1-5,TRBV25-1,few,TRBD1,16
CASRERGTELGAQHF,TGTGCCAGCAGGGAGAGGGGGACGGAGCTAGGGGCCCAGCATTTT,TRBJ1-5,TRBV6-1,-,-,15
CASSRVPSSYNEQFF,TGCGCCAGCTCGCGGGTGCCGAGCTCCTACAATGAGCAGTTCTTC,TRBJ2-1,TRBV5-1,-,-,15
CASSEVGQSNQPQHF,TGTGCCAGCAGTGAAGTAGGACAAAGCAATCAGCCCCAGCATTTT,TRBJ1-5,TRBV2,once,-,15
CASGHRGDEQYF,TGTGCTAGTGGGCACCGGGGGGACGAGCAGTACTTC,TRBJ2-7,TRBV12-5,-,TRBD2,12
CASSELTAGAGNTIYF,TGTGCCAGCAGTGAGCTCACGGCGGGGGCTGGAAACACCATATATTTT,TRBJ1-3,TRBV6-1,few,-,16
CASSEEGGTPQHF,TGTGCCAGCAGTGAAGAAGGGGGTACGCCCCAGCATTTT,TRBJ1-5,TRBV6-1,few,-,13
CASSTGTSHGELFF,TGTGCCAGTAGTACCGGGACTTCTCACGGGGAGCTGTTTTTT,TRBJ2-2,TRBV19,few,-,14
CASSSLLSGITNYGYTF,TGTGCCAGCAGCTCATTACTTTCGGGGATAACTAACTATGGCTACACCTTC,TRBJ1-2,TRBV11-2,-,-,17
CATSREGGDRGPDTQYF,TGTGCCACCAGCAGAGAAGGCGGAGACAGGGGGCCAGATACGCAGTATTTT,TRBJ2-3,TRBV15,-,TRBD1,17
CASSTWAGSFSGNTIYF,TGTGCCAGCAGCACTTGGGCCGGGTCGTTCTCTGGAAACACCATATATTTT,TRBJ1-3,TRBV7-9,few,-,17
CASSETGDREAFF,TGTGCCAGCAGTGAAACAGGGGACCGTGAAGCTTTCTTT,TRBJ1-1,TRBV6-1,few,TRBD1,13
CASSLWTTYEQYF,TGTGCCAGCAGCTTGTGGACTACCTACGAGCAGTACTTC,TRBJ2-7,TRBV7-9,few,-,13
CASSPLGGNYGYTF,TGTGCCAGCAGCCCTCTAGGTGGAAACTATGGCTACACCTTC,TRBJ1-2,TRBV7-3,-,-,14
CASSWERATDTQYF,TGTGCCAGCAGTTGGGAGCGGGCTACAGATACGCAGTATTTT,TRBJ2-3,TRBV27,-,-,14
CSVAGTGGQPQHF,TGCAGCGTCGCCGGGACAGGGGGCCAGCCCCAGCATTTT,TRBJ1-5,TRBV29-1,-,TRBD1,13
CASSQLRGQTF,TGTGCCAGCAGCCAGCTCAGGGGGCAAACCTTC,TRBJ1-2,TRBV28,-,TRBD1,11
CASSPIRGASEAFF,TGTGCCAGCAGCCCCATTAGGGGGGCCAGTGAAGCTTTCTTT,TRBJ1-1,TRBV9,-,-,14
CASSPGGWDEQYF,TGTGCCAGCTCACCGGGGGGCTGGGACGAGCAGTACTTC,TRBJ2-7,TRBV18,-,-,13
CASSLVGTGIYGYTF,TGCGCCAGCAGCTTGGTCGGGACAGGGATCTATGGCTACACCTTC,TRBJ1-2,TRBV5-1,-,TRBD1,15
CASSQDLGQSHEQYF,TGCGCCAGCAGCCAAGATCTAGGGCAGTCTCACGAGCAGTACTTC,TRBJ2-7,TRBV4-3,-,-,15
CASSPNKQLSNYGYTF,TGTGCCAGCTCACCTAATAAACAACTATCTAACTATGGCTACACCTTC,TRBJ1-2,TRBV18,-,-,16
CASSQDLRGAEGGYTF,TGCGCCAGCAGCCAAGATCTCCGGGGTGCAGAGGGTGGCTACACCTTC,TRBJ1-2,TRBV4-3,-,-,16
CASSIGPSYTF,TGTGCCAGTAGTATAGGCCCGAGCTACACCTTC,TRBJ1-2,TRBV19,-,-,11
CASSIGISRAEAFF,TGTGCCAGTAGTATCGGGATATCGCGGGCTGAAGCTTTCTTT,TRBJ1-1,TRBV19,-,-,14
CASSLGQISLSGNTIYF,TGTGCCAGCAGCTTGGGGCAGATCTCACTCTCTGGAAACACCATATATTTT,TRBJ1-3,TRBV5-6,-,-,17
CASTAGGYEQYF,TGCGCCAGCACGGCGGGCGGCTACGAGCAGTACTTC,TRBJ2-7,TRBV10-2,-,-,12
CATREAAKNYEQYF,TGTGCCACGAGGGAGGCGGCTAAGAACTACGAGCAGTACTTC,TRBJ2-7,TRBV19,-,-,14
CASSYTSSYEQYF,TGTGCCAGCAGCTACACCAGCTCCTACGAGCAGTACTTC,TRBJ2-7,TRBV7-2,once,-,13
CASSQVDSGDSYEQYF,TGTGCCAGCAGCCAAGTGGATAGCGGAGACTCCTACGAGCAGTACTTC,TRBJ2-7,TRBV4-2,-,-,16
CASSLWDRAKGANVLTF,TGTGCCAGCAGTTTATGGGACAGGGCGAAAGGGGCCAACGTCCTGACTTTC,TRBJ2-6,TRBV28,-,TRBD1,17
CASSLGAGGPDEQYF,TGTGCCAGCAGCTTGGGGGCGGGAGGGCCTGACGAGCAGTACTTC,TRBJ2-7,TRBV7-2,-,TRBD2,15
CASSQVSGRGNEQFF,TGCGCCAGCAGCCAAGTTAGCGGGAGAGGTAATGAGCAGTTCTTC,TRBJ2-1,TRBV4-1,-,TRBD2,15
CASSLERGNTEAFF,TGTGCCAGCAGCTTAGAACGGGGGAACACTGAAGCTTTCTTT,TRBJ1-1,TRBV7-2,-,-,14
CSVELGGTDTQYF,TGCAGCGTTGAACTCGGAGGCACAGATACGCAGTATTTT,TRBJ2-3,TRBV29-1,-,-,13
CASGDLKLFF,TGTGCCAGTGGGGACTTAAAACTGTTTTTT,TRBJ1-4,TRBV19,few,-,10
CASSLIGEINQPQHF,TGTGCCAGCAGTTTAATTGGCGAAATCAATCAGCCCCAGCATTTT,TRBJ1-5,TRBV28,-,-,15
CATSRRGTGEETQYF,TGTGCCACCAGCAGACGTGGGACAGGAGAAGAGACCCAGTACTTC,TRBJ2-5,TRBV15,-,TRBD1,15
CASSYMGTANTEAFF,TGTGCCAGTAGTTACATGGGGACGGCGAACACTGAAGCTTTCTTT,TRBJ1-1,TRBV19,-,-,15
CASSLQGPGAGELFF,TGTGCCAGCAGTTTACAGGGTCCAGGGGCCGGGGAGCTGTTTTTT,TRBJ2-2,TRBV6-6,-,-,15
CATSGGQGAATNEKLFF,TGTGCCACCAGCGGGGGACAGGGGGCTGCAACTAATGAAAAACTGTTTTTT,TRBJ1-4,TRBV15,-,TRBD1,17
CASSASDLAGGPQDTQYF,TGTGCCAGCAGCGCCTCAGACTTAGCGGGAGGGCCCCAAGATACGCAGTATTTT,TRBJ2-3,TRBV9,-,TRBD2,18
CASSLAGSPREQYF,TGTGCCAGCAGCTTGGCCGGAAGTCCGCGGGAGCAGTACTTC,TRBJ2-7,TRBV5-4,-,-,14
CASSGQRTSLEQYF,TGTGCCAGTAGTGGTCAGAGGACTAGTCTCGAGCAGTACTTC,TRBJ2-7,TRBV19,-,TRBD2,14